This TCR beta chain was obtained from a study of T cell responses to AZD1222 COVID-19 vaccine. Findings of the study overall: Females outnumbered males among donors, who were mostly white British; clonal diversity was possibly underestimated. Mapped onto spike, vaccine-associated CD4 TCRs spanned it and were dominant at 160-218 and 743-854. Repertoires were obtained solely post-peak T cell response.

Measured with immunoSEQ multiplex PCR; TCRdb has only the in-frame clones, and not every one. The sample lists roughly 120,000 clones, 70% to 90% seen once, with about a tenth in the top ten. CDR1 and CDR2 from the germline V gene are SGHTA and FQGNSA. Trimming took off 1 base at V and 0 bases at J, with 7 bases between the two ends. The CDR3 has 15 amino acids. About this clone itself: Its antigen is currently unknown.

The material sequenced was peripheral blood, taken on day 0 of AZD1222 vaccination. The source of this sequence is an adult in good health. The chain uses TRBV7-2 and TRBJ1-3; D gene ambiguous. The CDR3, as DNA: TGTGCCAGCAGCTTAGGAGGGAACTCTGGAAACACCATATATTTT. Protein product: CASSLGGNSGNTIYF.